The 8 T cell receptor beta chains below all came from one sample that was sequenced in a study of shared clonotypes between healthy human individuals (dated by TCRdb to 2020 to 2021). Libraries were constructed by the immunoSEQ multiplex PCR assay. TCRdb's version of the immuneACCESS table is confined to in-frame rearrangements and falls short of the full clone set. An unresolved V gene accounts for under half of the shortfall where checked; the remainder is of unknown origin. This sample comprises some 1,100,000 clones, 75% to 85% of them detected only once. 0.5% to 0.6% of the sample rests with the top ten. Sequencing used memory CD4+ T cells from PBMCs. The cell subset or site label here, explained by the study, means: CD45RA-negative fraction. The receptors originated from a young man in good health. Some clones in this sample may be carry-over from other donors' samples.

For the CDR3, the DNA is TGTGCCAGCAGGAGTACAACTAATGAAAAACTGTTTTTT. Its translation: CASRSTTNEKLFF. The rearrangement links TRBV7-2 to TRBJ1-4; D unresolved. This CDR3 contains 13 residues. Germline-derived CDR1 and CDR2 are SGHTA and FQGNSA. The V end lost 6 bases, the J end lost 0 bases, and 5 bases lay between the germline ends. The full variable domain, completed using reference TRBV7-2 and TRBJ1-4, is GAGVSQSPSNKVTEKGKDVELRCDPISGHTALYWYRQSLGQGLEFLIYFQGNSAPDKSGLPSDRFSAERTGGSVSTLTIQRTQQEDSAVYLCASRSTTNEKLFFGSGTQLSVL.

This clone was detected a few times. The chain recombines TRBV15 with TRBJ2-1; D is uncertain. V lost 3 bases, J lost 8 bases, and 14 bases lay in between. This CDR3 comprises 14 residues. Germline V gene lookup returns CDR1 LNHNV and CDR2 YYDKDF (reference sequence). The CDR3 bases are TGTGCCACCAGCAGGACCCGCATAGGCGATGAGCAGTTCTTC. Amino acid sequence: CATSRTRIGDEQFF.

The J gene is TRBJ1-2, the V gene TRBV28, with a weak D call TRBD1 (5 bases). The CDR3 sequence is 14 residues long. From germline, CDR1 is MDHEN and CDR2 SYDVKM. V shed 1 base and J shed 8 bases, with 14 bases lying between them. The CDR3 DNA follows: TGTGCCAGCAGTTTATCAGGGAGTCAGGTGGGCTACACCTTC. This codes for CASSLSGSQVGYTF.

With respect to this clone: Other nucleotide sequences in the sample specify the same CDR3. The chain joins TRBV7-6 to TRBJ1-1; D ambiguous. This CDR3 region has 13 residues. With 3 bases removed from V and 2 bases from J, the gap between germline ends came to 7 bases. Germline CDR1 is SGHVS and CDR2 is FNYEAQ. CDR3 coding DNA: TGTGCCAGCAGCTTGGATCGTAACACTGAAGCTTTCTTT. Its translation: CASSLDRNTEAFF.

In this sample, this clone turned up a few times. The CDR3 loop reads CSVELAGTQETQYF. The DNA for the CDR3 is TGCAGCGTTGAGTTGGCAGGTACTCAAGAGACCCAGTACTTC. The rearrangement links TRBV29-1 to TRBJ2-5; D ambiguous. The CDR3 is made up of 14 amino acids. V was clipped by 3 bases and J by 2 bases, with 13 bases between them. The V gene's germline CDR1 is SQVTM and CDR2 ANQGSEA.

The chain couples TRBV7-8 to TRBJ2-7; TRBD2 matches 10 bases. The junction had 10 bases not matched to a gene; V was cut back by 5 bases and J by 9 bases. The CDR3 covers 14 residues. Per germline, CDR1 SGHVS and CDR2 FQNEAQ. CDR3 residues: CASSLSGRGISQYF. As DNA, the CDR3 is TGTGCCAGCAGCCTAAGCGGGAGGGGCATTTCGCAGTACTTC.

This rearrangement joins TRBV6-6 to TRBJ1-1, with D possibly being TRBD1 (5 bases). The germline V gene encodes CDR1 MNHNY and CDR2 SVGAGI (reference sequence). This CDR3 is built from 13 residues. V was clipped by 5 bases and J by 5 bases, with 12 bases between them. The CDR3, as DNA: TGTGCCAGCAGTAATCCACAGGATACTGAAGCTTTCTTT. It encodes CASSNPQDTEAFF.

The rearrangement joins TRBV7-2 to TRBJ2-1; TRBD1 agrees at 11 bases. Germline V gene sequence: CDR1 SGHTA, CDR2 FQGNSA. After removal of 5 bases from V and 8 bases from J, the junction contained 8 bases not matched to a gene. The length of the CDR3 is 15 residues. CDR3 protein: CASSRDRGWLDEQFF. The CDR3 DNA is TGTGCCAGCAGCCGGGACAGGGGGTGGCTGGATGAGCAGTTCTTC.